Following are 5 T cell receptor beta chains from one sample sequenced in a study of shared clonotypes between healthy human individuals. This table comes from immunoSEQ multiplex PCR, and its TCRdb copy is limited to in-frame clones, with some not included. The table includes hundreds of thousands of clones, over 65% detected once. Specimen: PBMCs. The receptors were gathered from a woman aged 40 to 49 in good health. Some clones in this sample may be carry-over from other donors' samples.

The rearrangement links TRBV11-2 to TRBJ2-5; 10 bases line up with TRBD1. The J call is doubtful: the DNA matches TRBJ2-7 better. From germline, CDR1 is SGHAT and CDR2 FQNNGV. The CDR3 is 16 residues long. CDR3 DNA sequence: TGTGCCAGCAGCTGGACCGGGACAGGGGACGGCTACGAGCAGTACTTC. It yields the protein CASSWTGTGDGYEQYF.

V and J are TRBV15 and TRBJ2-7; a weak D match, TRBD2 (6 bases). The V and J ends lost 1 base and 6 bases respectively, with 10 bases between them. This CDR3 is 13 amino acids long. The germline V gene has CDR1 LNHNV and CDR2 YYDKDF (reference sequence). DNA for the CDR3: TGTGCCACCAGCAGAGCTCTAGCGAGCGAGCAGTACTTC. Protein product: CATSRALASEQYF.

This clone was detected once. This sequence joins TRBV28 and TRBJ1-2, with D unresolved. The length of the CDR3 is 14 residues. The V end was cut by 6 bases, the J end by 8 bases, with 19 bases between. Germline-derived CDR1 and CDR2 are MDHEN and SYDVKM. CDR3 residues: CASRIDAAARGYTF. Here the CDR3 DNA reads TGTGCCAGCAGAATTGACGCCGCAGCTAGAGGCTACACCTTC.

As DNA, the CDR3 is TGTGCCAGCAGGATCACAGCCTCCCCCTCCTACGAGCAGTACTTC. It specifies CASRITASPSYEQYF. The chain recombines TRBV6-1 with TRBJ2-7; D call uncertain. With 6 bases removed from V and 0 bases from J, the gap between germline ends came to 15 bases. The germline gives CDR1 MNHNS, CDR2 SASEGT. The CDR3 spans 15 residues.

The CDR3 region has the DNA TGCGCCAGCAGCCAAGAATTGGGAAAATCCTACGAGCAGTACTTC. This encodes CASSQELGKSYEQYF. The V and J genes are TRBV4-3 and TRBJ2-7; unclear D gene. Looked up from germline, CDR1 is LGHNA and CDR2 is YSLEER. CDR3 length: 15 amino acids. Trimming left V 0 bases short and J 1 base short, with 10 bases between.